The 20 T cell receptor beta chains below were found in one sample sequenced in a study of cytomegalovirus exposure and HLA in healthy donors. This PCR relied on a set of 60 Vbeta primers and 13 Jbeta primers. The assay was immunoSEQ multiplex PCR, and TCRdb's table has in-frame clones only and misses some. Found here are under 150,000 clones, 81% of them singletons; the top ten hold around 0.7%. The material sequenced was PBMCs. The receptor set was obtained from a man younger than 35 in good health and CMV-seronegative.

The chain employs TRBV4-1 and TRBJ2-1; the D is unclear. The CDR3 has 13 amino acids. The ends were cut back, 4 bases at V and 1 base at J, with 5 bases in the middle. Germline values: CDR1 MGHRA, CDR2 YSYEKL. As DNA, the CDR3 is TGCGCCAGCAGCCCCGTATCCTACAATGAGCAGTTCTTC. Protein sequence: CASSPVSYNEQFF.

The chain's CDR3 is CASSIMGQGGEKLFF. The CDR3 DNA follows: TGTGCCAGTAGTATAATGGGACAGGGAGGCGAAAAACTGTTTTTT. The rearrangement uses TRBV19 and TRBJ1-4; 9 bases line up with TRBD1. Germline-derived CDR1 and CDR2 are LNHDA and SQIVND (reference sequence). The CDR3 contains 15 residues. J lost 8 bases, V lost 2 bases, and 6 bases had no gene match.

This clone was seen once. V gene TRBV9 combines with J gene TRBJ2-1; no definite D call. Per germline, CDR1 SGDLS and CDR2 YYNGEE. V dropped 0 bases and J dropped 2 bases, with 6 bases sitting between them. The CDR3 is made up of 14 amino acids. The chain's CDR3 is CASSVAVAYNEQFF. In nucleotides, the CDR3 is TGTGCCAGCAGCGTAGCTGTCGCCTACAATGAGCAGTTCTTC.

The chain employs TRBV28 and TRBJ1-2; TRBD1 aligns across 7 bases. The CDR3 contains 16 residues. The V gene end was trimmed by 5 bases and the J gene end by 2 bases; junction bases not matched to a gene: 11. Germline CDR1 MDHEN, CDR2 SYDVKM. The CDR3 spells CASSTPVSTGNYGYTF. The CDR3 coding sequence is TGTGCCAGCAGTACCCCTGTTTCGACAGGGAACTATGGCTACACCTTC.

The V and J genes are TRBV6-5 and TRBJ1-6, with D possibly being TRBD1 (5 bases). Trimming took 2 bases from V and 7 from J, leaving 12 bases between them. Germline loops: CDR1 MNHEY, CDR2 SVGAGI. This CDR3 is 15 amino acids long. CDR3 DNA sequence: TGTGCCAGCAGTTACGGGGGGGTAGGAAATTCACCCCTCCACTTT. Its protein product is CASSYGGVGNSPLHF.

CDR3 DNA: TGTGCCAGCAGCATAGCGGGGGGAAACGAGCAGTACTTC. It codes for CASSIAGGNEQYF. V is TRBV6-5 and J is TRBJ2-5, with 10 bases matching TRBD2. The J call may be incorrect, as the DNA end agrees better with TRBJ2-7. Looked up from germline, CDR1 is MNHEY and CDR2 is SVGAGI. This CDR3 region has 13 residues.

The chain links TRBV20-1 to TRBJ1-1, with D unresolved. CDR1 is DFQATT, CDR2 SNEGSKA, per germline (reference sequence). The CDR3 extends over 10 amino acids. V was clipped by 6 bases and J by 10 bases, with 12 bases between them. CDR3 protein: CSARVALAFF. The CDR3, as DNA: TGCAGTGCCCGGGTCGCCTTAGCTTTCTTT.

V is TRBV5-1 and J is TRBJ1-2; TRBD1 agrees at 11 bases. Per germline, CDR1 SGHRS and CDR2 YFSETQ. This CDR3 comprises 18 residues. V shed 4 bases and J 4 bases; nucleotides not matched to a gene: 15. CDR3 protein: CASSPAGTGGGRSYGYTF. The CDR3 nucleotides are TGCGCCAGCAGCCCCGCCGGGACAGGGGGGGGTAGAAGCTATGGCTACACCTTC.

This sequence joins TRBV9 and TRBJ1-2; D is possibly TRBD1 (5 bases). The V gene's germline CDR1 is SGDLS and CDR2 YYNGEE. The CDR3 is made up of 15 amino acids. V shed 2 bases and J shed 7 bases, with 18 bases lying between them. The CDR3 sequence: CASSVPWEGTGGYTF. CDR3 DNA: TGTGCCAGCAGCGTCCCCTGGGAGGGGACGGGTGGCTACACCTTC.

By share, this clone ranks as medium-sized. J is TRBJ1-2 and V is TRBV7-2; maybe TRBD1 (5 bases). Germline CDR1 and CDR2: SGHTA and FQGNSA. Deletions cut 7 bases from V and 5 bases from J, with 11 bases between. CDR3 size: 12 residues. Written as DNA, the CDR3 is TGTGCCAGCAACACGGGGGGATATGGCTACACCTTC. This encodes CASNTGGYGYTF.

A few counts support this clone. CDR3 in amino acids: CASRLLVGGNDYGYTF. The DNA for the CDR3 is TGTGCAAGTCGCTTATTGGTCGGGGGAAACGACTATGGCTACACCTTC. This sequence joins TRBV12-2 and TRBJ1-2. TRBV12-2 is marked as a pseudogene. The CDR3 runs to 16 residues.

The chain has TRBV18 and TRBJ2-5, with D possibly being TRBD1 (6 bases). The CDR3 spans 16 residues. CDR1 and CDR2 from the germline V gene are KGHSH and LQKENI. V lost 2 bases, J lost 1 base, and 14 bases lay in between. The CDR3 DNA sequence: TGTGCCAGCTCACCAGGCCTCCCAGGGGTCCAAGAGACCCAGTACTTC. It specifies CASSPGLPGVQETQYF.

This sequence joins TRBV9 and TRBJ1-2; weak D call: TRBD1 (5 bases). V shed 3 bases and J shed 8 bases, with 17 bases lying between them. This CDR3 spans 14 amino acids. The V gene's germline CDR1 is SGDLS and CDR2 YYNGEE. CDR3 sequence (DNA): TGTGCCAGCAGCGCCAGGGTGGGCCTGGGGGGCTACACCTTC. The encoded protein is CASSARVGLGGYTF.

This clone was recorded a few times. Mismatch with germline at one junction end may stem from a read error. J is TRBJ1-2 and V is TRBV30; a possible D gene is TRBD1 (5 bases). The CDR3 contains 13 residues. CDR1 and CDR2 (germline): GTSNPN, SVGIG (reference sequence). The CDR3 DNA reads as TGTGCCTGGAATGGATTACAGGACTACGGCTACACCTTC. Translation: CAWNGLQDYGYTF.

CDR3 coding DNA: TGTGCCAGCAGCTTAGCGGCGGGGGGGAGCACAGATACGCAGTATTTT. Amino acid sequence: CASSLAAGGSTDTQYF. V gene TRBV7-2 combines with J gene TRBJ2-3; 9 bases align to TRBD2. This CDR3 contains 16 residues. Per the germline V gene, CDR1 is SGHTA and CDR2 is FQGNSA. The V and J ends lost 0 bases and 0 bases, in that order; junction bases with no gene match: 1.

This clone was observed once. The CDR3 here is CASSTGGGLAGANVLTF. The CDR3 DNA follows: TGTGCCAGCAGTACAGGGGGGGGGTTGGCTGGGGCCAACGTCCTGACTTTC. V gene TRBV2 combines with J gene TRBJ2-6; a possible D gene is TRBD1 (8 bases). This CDR3 is 17 amino acids long. The germline V gene has CDR1 SNHLY and CDR2 FYNNEI. V lost 5 bases, J lost 2 bases, and 16 bases lay in between.

The chain links TRBV9 to TRBJ2-7, with D perhaps TRBD2 (6 bases). Trimming left V 2 bases short and J 4 bases short, with 16 bases between. The CDR3 totals 15 residues. Germline V CDR1 and CDR2: SGDLS, YYNGEE. The CDR3 region has the DNA TGTGCCAGCAGCGTGGGGGGTAGCGGATCTTACGAGCAGTACTTC. Amino acids: CASSVGGSGSYEQYF.

The chain couples TRBV5-1 to TRBJ1-2, with 8 nucleotides matching TRBD1. The CDR3 runs 14 residues. V gave up 0 bases and J gave up 7 bases; unmatched junction bases: 5. The germline CDR1 and CDR2 sequences are SGHRS and YFSETQ. The CDR3 region is CASSLGQGASGYTF. In DNA form, the CDR3 reads TGCGCCAGCAGCTTGGGTCAGGGGGCCTCTGGCTACACCTTC.

This clone occurred a few times. This chain connects TRBV5-6 to TRBJ1-4; 9 bases agree with TRBD1. CDR3 length equals 16 residues. CDR1 and CDR2 (germline): SGHDT, YYEEEE. The V and J ends lost 1 base and 7 bases, in that order; junction bases with no gene match: 8. The CDR3 reads CASSLRTGTGSEKLFF. CDR3 nucleotide sequence: TGTGCCAGCAGCTTGAGGACCGGGACAGGGTCTGAAAAACTGTTTTTT.

The rearrangement uses TRBV5-6 and TRBJ1-1, with 10 positions matching TRBD1. CDR3 length equals 17 residues. V shed 4 bases and J 6 bases; nucleotides not matched to a gene: 15. CDR1 is SGHDT and CDR2 is YYEEEE in the germline V gene. Written as DNA, the CDR3 is TGTGCCAGCAGCCGACAGGGGGCTAACAGGAAAGCGGCTGAAGCTTTCTTT. This translates into CASSRQGANRKAAEAFF.